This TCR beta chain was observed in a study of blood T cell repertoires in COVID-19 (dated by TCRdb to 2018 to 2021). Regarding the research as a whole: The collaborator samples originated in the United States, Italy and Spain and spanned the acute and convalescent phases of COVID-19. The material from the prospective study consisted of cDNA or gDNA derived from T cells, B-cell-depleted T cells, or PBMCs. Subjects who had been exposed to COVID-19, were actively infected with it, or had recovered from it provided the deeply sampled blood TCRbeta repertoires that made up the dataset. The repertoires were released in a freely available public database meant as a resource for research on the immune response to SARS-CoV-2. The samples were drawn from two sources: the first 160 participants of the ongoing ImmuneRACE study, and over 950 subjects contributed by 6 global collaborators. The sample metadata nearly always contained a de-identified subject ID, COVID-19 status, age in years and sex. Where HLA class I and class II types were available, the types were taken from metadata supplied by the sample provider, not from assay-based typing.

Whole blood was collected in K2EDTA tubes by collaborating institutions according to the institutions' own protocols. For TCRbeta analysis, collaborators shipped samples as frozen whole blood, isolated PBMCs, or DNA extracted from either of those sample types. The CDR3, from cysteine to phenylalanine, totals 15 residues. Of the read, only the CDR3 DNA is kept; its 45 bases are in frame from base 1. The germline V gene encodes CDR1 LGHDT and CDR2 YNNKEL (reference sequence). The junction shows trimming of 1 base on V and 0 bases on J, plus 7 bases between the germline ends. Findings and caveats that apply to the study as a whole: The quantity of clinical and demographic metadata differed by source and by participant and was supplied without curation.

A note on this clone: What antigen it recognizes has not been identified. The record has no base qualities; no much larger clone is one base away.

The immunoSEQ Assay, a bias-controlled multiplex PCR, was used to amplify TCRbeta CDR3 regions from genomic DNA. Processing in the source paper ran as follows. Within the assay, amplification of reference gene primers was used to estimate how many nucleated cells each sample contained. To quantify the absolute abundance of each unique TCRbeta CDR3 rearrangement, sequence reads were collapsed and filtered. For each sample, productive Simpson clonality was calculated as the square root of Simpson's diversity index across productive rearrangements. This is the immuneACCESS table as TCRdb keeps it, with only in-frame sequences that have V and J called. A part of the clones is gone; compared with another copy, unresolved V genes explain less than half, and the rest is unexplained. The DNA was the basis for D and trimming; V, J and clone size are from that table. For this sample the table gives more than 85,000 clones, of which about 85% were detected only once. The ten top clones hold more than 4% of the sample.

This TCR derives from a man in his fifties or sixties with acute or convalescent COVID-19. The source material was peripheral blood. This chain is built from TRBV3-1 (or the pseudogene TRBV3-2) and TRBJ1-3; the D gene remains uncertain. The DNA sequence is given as TGTGCCAGCAGCCAAGGGAGGAGCTCTGGAAACACCATATATTTT. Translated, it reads CASSQGRSSGNTIYF.